These T cell receptor beta chains were read from a single sample in a study of cytomegalovirus exposure and HLA in healthy donors. TCRdb's table, derived via immunoSEQ multiplex PCR, lists solely in-frame clones and lacks some. In the table there are approximately 140,000 clones, around 82% of which are singletons. Sequenced sample: PBMCs. The source is a boy younger than 18 in good health and CMV-seronegative. The CDR3 runs from the conserved cysteine through the conserved F or W. A row's size may be missing; if present it is once, few, many or a size class.

j_call v_call clone_size cdr3_aa
TRBJ2-3 TRBV4-3 once CASSQFRRLSTDTQYF
TRBJ1-2 TRBV5-4 . CASSSLTGGSSGYTF
TRBJ2-7 TRBV12-5 . CASGLVAGKSSYEQYF
TRBJ2-3 TRBV2 . CASSEREYRTDTQYF
TRBJ2-4 TRBV25-1 . CASSDRGVNIQYF
TRBJ1-4 TRBV25-1 . CASSERWAEKLFF
TRBJ1-4 TRBV29-1 . CSVARGQGATNEKLFF
TRBJ2-7 TRBV5-1 . CASSPGTSGYVSYEQYF
TRBJ1-2 TRBV7-3 . CASSLRRGEGDNPNKYGYTF
TRBJ1-6 TRBV6-5 few CASTGTGNPDSPLHF
TRBJ1-1 TRBV7-9 once CASSSAGGWTEAFF
TRBJ2-3 TRBV10-3 . CAISPPSGRATDTQYF
TRBJ2-5 TRBV14 . CASSPHRGEKETQYF
TRBJ1-2 TRBV7-2 . CASSRKNRESGYTF
TRBJ1-4 TRBV4-1 few CASSQATSAGWGEKLFF
TRBJ2-2 TRBV27 . CASSIYRSNTGELFF
TRBJ2-3 TRBV6-6 . CASSYFRGGTDTQYF
TRBJ1-2 TRBV19 . CASSTSGSGYTF
TRBJ1-2 TRBV7-2 . CASSLGGQYGYTF
TRBJ2-2 TRBV6-1 . CASSSQLPGTGELFF
TRBJ2-6 TRBV2 . CASRRSGGQRLSGANVLTF
TRBJ2-5 TRBV4-3 . CASSQGRGQGETQYF
TRBJ2-3 TRBV5-1 . CASSSLSLTDTQYF
TRBJ1-3 TRBV6-5 . CASRQGLGTIYF
TRBJ1-5 TRBV29-1 . CSVATGPNQPQHF
TRBJ2-3 TRBV27 . CASSPEQGVDTQYF
TRBJ2-5 TRBV10-3 . CATEPDSGSGSQYF
TRBJ1-2 TRBV7-2 . CASSLMYREYGYTF
TRBJ2-7 TRBV5-6 . CASSLGLDVDPYEQYF
TRBJ2-1 TRBV9 . CASSQGTSGYSSYNEQFF
TRBJ2-1 TRBV19 . CASSPVGAGYYNEQFF
TRBJ1-4 TRBV27 . CASSQRGSRNEKLFF
TRBJ1-3 TRBV7-2 . CASTLTPGFSGNTIYF
TRBJ2-1 TRBV27 . CASSPGTSGSEQFF
TRBJ2-7 TRBV30 . CAWMRDTYEQYF
TRBJ2-5 TRBV29-1 . CSVELAGQEETQYF
TRBJ2-7 TRBV4-3 once CASSQEPGLGSYEQYF
TRBJ2-3 TRBV6-1 . CASSGTGRADTQYF
TRBJ2-3 TRBV5-1 few CASSLGTGVSTDTQYF
TRBJ2-1 TRBV5-1 . CASSLLSQANNEQFF
TRBJ2-2 TRBV11-3 . CASSLSGTSKGELFF
TRBJ2-1 TRBV7-8 . CASSLAGTSGYNEQFF
TRBJ2-1 TRBV30 . CAWTGIAGYADNEQFF
TRBJ2-1 TRBV5-1 few CASAGGRSYNEQFF
TRBJ2-7 TRBV6-5 . CASRPLLRSYEQYF
TRBJ2-5 TRBV9 once CASSVPTSPQETQYF
TRBJ2-5 TRBV6-1 . CASSELGGGQETQYF
TRBJ2-5 TRBV5-1 . CASSSGQQETQYF
TRBJ2-3 TRBV15 few CATSSGLASRTDTQYF
TRBJ1-1 TRBV15 . CATSRDGRQDSEAFF
TRBJ2-7 TRBV7-2 . CASSLTAGGSNEQYF
TRBJ1-2 TRBV18 . CASSPGPSGGPDGVHGYTF
TRBJ2-5 TRBV11-2 . CASSYELAGGLQETQYF
TRBJ1-1 TRBV30 . CAWSVWGQNTEAFF
TRBJ2-2 TRBV27 . CASRSSRAGQGAGELFF
TRBJ2-1 TRBV7-3 . CASSQLAGAYNEQFF
TRBJ1-5 TRBV7-8 . CASSLPLTNQPQHF
TRBJ2-1 TRBV30 . CAWSGELAGAREQFF
TRBJ2-3 TRBV5-6 . CASSLARRTDTQYF
TRBJ1-2 TRBV19 . CASSIGQGTYGYTF